These 20 T cell receptor beta chains came from one sample sequenced in a study of T cells after yellow fever vaccination. TCRdb used MiXCR to reprocess the 5' RACE reads, holding one entry per CDR3 protein. The sample records hundreds of thousands of distinct CDR3 sequences, about 9.5% being singletons. This sample comprised PBMCs, obtained on the day of the first yellow fever vaccination. The source is a young man who received the YFV17D yellow fever vaccine.

The chain combines TRBV7-2 with TRBJ2-3; D uncertain. V was trimmed by 4 bases and J by 2 bases, leaving 13 bases between them. Germline CDR1 is SGHTA and CDR2 is FQGNSA. This CDR3 is 15 amino acids long. In nucleotides, the CDR3 is TGTGCCAGCAGCTCCTCGGACCTATACACAGATACGCAGTATTTT. Amino acids: CASSSSDLYTDTQYF.

The chain is built from TRBV5-8 and TRBJ1-2, with D unclear. V lost 5 bases to trimming and J lost 5 bases, with 13 bases between them. Germline-derived CDR1 and CDR2 are SGHTS and YDEGEE. This CDR3 spans 13 amino acids. The CDR3, as DNA: TGTGCCAGCAGGGCCCCTCCTGAGTATGGCTACACCTTC. It translates to CASRAPPEYGYTF.

The rearrangement joins TRBV7-2 to TRBJ2-2; 8 bases match TRBD2. In germline, CDR1 is SGHTA, CDR2 FQGNSA. V dropped 1 base and J dropped 7; count of bases not matched to a gene: 8. The CDR3 sequence is 16 residues long. The DNA of the CDR3 is TGTGCCAGCAGCTTAGGAGTAGCGGGGATGGGCGGGGAGCTGTTTTTT. Translation: CASSLGVAGMGGELFF.

This clonotype appeared many times. V gene TRBV6-1 combines with J gene TRBJ2-7; 8 positions match TRBD1. The V gene's germline CDR1 is MNHNS and CDR2 SASEGT. Trimming took 6 bases from V and 2 from J; bases not matched to a gene: 6. CDR3 length: 14 amino acids. This chain's CDR3 is CASRETGGAYEQYF. DNA for the CDR3: TGTGCCAGCAGAGAAACAGGGGGAGCCTACGAGCAGTACTTC.

There are a few counts of this clonotype. The chain recombines TRBV12-3 or TRBV12-4 with TRBJ1-1; D perhaps matches TRBD1 (5 bases). Deletions cut 3 bases from V and 7 bases from J, with 9 bases between. The CDR3 loop spans 12 amino acids. The CDR3 nucleotides read TGTGCCAGCAGTTTCGGGGGATTTGAAGCTTTCTTT. It is translated as CASSFGGFEAFF.

This clonotype was picked up a small number of times. The chain uses TRBV11-2 and TRBJ2-7; 10 bases map to TRBD1. Germline V lookup: CDR1 SGHAT, CDR2 FQNNGV. The V and J ends lost 7 bases and 2 bases, in that order; junction bases with no gene match: 5. This CDR3 spans 14 amino acids. The CDR3 nucleotides are TGTGCCAGCAACCGGGACAGGGGACCCTACGAGCAGTACTTC. This codes for CASNRDRGPYEQYF.

This clonotype was seen a few times. CDR3 region: CASSVSGVHQETQYF. In DNA form, the CDR3 reads TGTGCCAGCAGCGTGAGCGGAGTCCACCAAGAGACCCAGTACTTC. The chain uses TRBV9 and TRBJ2-5, with a tentative D call TRBD2 (5 bases). The V end was cut by 2 bases, the J end by 0 bases, with 11 bases between. The CDR3 loop spans 15 amino acids. The V gene's germline CDR1 is SGDLS and CDR2 YYNGEE.

This clonotype has only a few counts. The chain joins TRBV28 to TRBJ1-2; D is perhaps TRBD1 (5 bases). The CDR3 sequence is 13 residues long. V shed 6 bases and J shed 4 bases, with 12 bases lying between them. Germline V gene data show CDR1 as MDHEN and CDR2 as SYDVKM. The CDR3 sequence: CASRARGFYGYTF. CDR3 sequence (DNA): TGTGCCAGCAGGGCGAGGGGATTCTATGGCTACACCTTC.

To note about this clonotype: A read error is likely, as this CDR3 ends without the conserved phenylalanine or tryptophan. The rearrangement uses TRBV28 and TRBJ2-1; 13 positions match TRBD2. Germline V gene data show CDR1 as MDHEN and CDR2 as SYDVKM. J was trimmed by 7 bases and V by 11 bases; bases with no gene match: 11. CDR3 size: 15 residues. CDR3: CAWARLAGGKNEQFS. CDR3 sequence (DNA): TGTGCCTGGGCGCGACTAGCGGGGGGTAAAAATGAGCAGTTCTCC.

In this sample, this clonotype turned up a few times. The V and J genes are TRBV10-3 and TRBJ2-7, with D hard to call. Trimming pared 7 bases from V and 2 bases from J, leaving 9 bases between. CDR1 is ENHRY, CDR2 SYGVKD, per germline. CDR3 size: 12 residues. The CDR3 DNA sequence: TGTGCCATCACCGATTCCACCTACGAGCAGTACTTC. It specifies CAITDSTYEQYF.

This clonotype was observed a handful of times. J is TRBJ1-4 and V is TRBV28; D not resolved. V shed 8 bases and J shed 8 bases, with 15 bases lying between them. The CDR3 is 13 residues long. The germline CDR1 and CDR2 sequences are MDHEN and SYDVKM. The CDR3 sequence is CASRTIPGEKLFF. CDR3 in DNA: TGTGCCAGCCGGACCATCCCGGGAGAAAAACTGTTTTTT.

This chain connects TRBV12-3 or TRBV12-4 to TRBJ2-1; 7 bases agree with TRBD1. The CDR3 runs to 16 residues. With 2 bases clipped from V and 2 bases from J, the junction kept 6 bases outside the gene matches. The CDR3 here is CASSLRQGVTYNEQFF. CDR3 sequence (DNA): TGTGCCAGCAGTTTACGGCAGGGGGTCACCTACAATGAGCAGTTCTTC.

The CDR3 loop reads CASSSTGGLENEQYF. The CDR3 DNA sequence: TGTGCCAGCAGCTCGACAGGGGGGTTGGAGAACGAGCAGTACTTC. The rearrangement uses TRBV7-2 and TRBJ2-7; 9 bases match TRBD1. CDR1 and CDR2 from the germline V gene are SGHTA and FQGNSA. J was trimmed by 5 bases and V by 4 bases; bases with no gene match: 9. CDR3 length: 15 residues. Together with reference TRBV7-2 and TRBJ2-7, the CDR3 gives the full variable domain: GAGVSQSPSNKVTEKGKDVELRCDPISGHTALYWYRQSLGQGLEFLIYFQGNSAPDKSGLPSDRFSAERTGGSVSTLTIQRTQQEDSAVYLCASSSTGGLENEQYFGPGTRLTVT.

The J gene is TRBJ2-5, the V gene TRBV29-1, with D maybe TRBD2 (6 bases). CDR3 length: 14 residues. Between the trimmed V and J ends, which lost 3 bases and 4 bases, there was a span of 15 bases. Germline V gene lookup returns CDR1 SQVTM and CDR2 ANQGSEA. The CDR3 protein is CSVETGTHRETQYF. CDR3 in DNA: TGCAGCGTTGAGACCGGGACTCACAGAGAGACCCAGTACTTC.

This clonotype was detected a few times. The chain has TRBV19 and TRBJ2-1; the match to TRBD2 covers 7 bases. The CDR3 runs to 14 residues. V shed 1 base and J 6 bases; nucleotides not matched to a gene: 3. Germline assignment: CDR1 LNHDA and CDR2 SQIVND (reference sequence). The CDR3: CASSIAGGGNEQFF. CDR3 in DNA: TGTGCCAGTAGTATAGCTGGGGGGGGCAATGAGCAGTTCTTC.

The rearrangement joins TRBV19 to TRBJ2-1; D is undetermined. The CDR3 has 12 residues. The V end lost 2 bases, the J end lost 10 bases, and 9 bases lay between the germline ends. Germline-derived CDR1 and CDR2 are LNHDA and SQIVND (reference sequence). CDR3 sequence reads: CASSIFGNEQFF. The CDR3 DNA follows: TGTGCCAGTAGTATATTTGGGAACGAGCAGTTCTTC.

This clonotype was detected many times. The rearrangement links TRBV29-1 to TRBJ2-1; 7 positions match TRBD1. V shed 0 bases, J shed 10 bases, and the junction held 12 bases outside the gene matches. There are 15 residues in the CDR3. Germline loops: CDR1 SQVTM, CDR2 ANQGSEA. This chain's CDR3 is CSVEDTTGWTGEQFF. The DNA of the CDR3 is TGCAGCGTTGAAGATACTACCGGCTGGACAGGCGAGCAGTTCTTC.

This chain uses TRBV28 with TRBJ1-4; D unclear. V was cut by 5 bases and J by 6 bases, with 16 bases left in between. The CDR3 contains 15 residues. In germline, CDR1 is MDHEN, CDR2 SYDVKM. CDR3: CASSAEPGTYEKLFF. The CDR3 nucleotides are TGTGCCAGCAGTGCAGAGCCGGGCACCTATGAAAAACTGTTTTTT.

This clonotype was seen many times. The chain has TRBV6-1 and TRBJ2-7; D unclear. CDR1 is MNHNS and CDR2 is SASEGT in the germline V gene. V lost 5 bases to trimming and J lost 2 bases, with 13 bases between them. The CDR3 is made up of 14 amino acids. The chain's CDR3 is CASSPRALAYEQYV. The CDR3 nucleotides read TGTGCCAGCAGTCCCCGGGCCCTAGCCTACGAGCAGTACGTC.

The J gene is TRBJ2-5, the V gene TRBV11-2; no firm D call. This CDR3 comprises 15 residues. V lost 2 bases and J lost 5, with 15 bases in between. Germline V lookup: CDR1 SGHAT, CDR2 FQNNGV. In DNA, the CDR3 is TGTGCCAGCAGCTTAATTGTGGGCTCCTCGGAGACCCAGTACTTC. It yields the protein CASSLIVGSSETQYF.